This paragraph covers one T cell receptor beta chain sequence. Germline trimming cut 4 bases from V and 3 bases from J; bases unmatched to any gene: 9. The CDR3 consists of 16 residues. Germline CDR1 SGHNT, CDR2 YYREEE (reference sequence). This sample was included in a study of blood T cell repertoires in COVID-19. Only in-frame clones appear in the TCRdb table, and some are missing; sequencing was by immunoSEQ multiplex PCR. The sample yields about 220,000 clones, more than 75% seen once. Sequencing was done on a sample of peripheral blood. This chain joins TRBV5-4 and TRBJ2-2, with 7 bases matching TRBD2. This receptor was obtained from a woman in her seventies with COVID-19, enrolled during active disease. CDR3 nucleotide sequence: TGTGCCAGCAGCCCTGGTGGGCGGGGGTACACCGGGGAGCTGTTTTTT. Its translation is CASSPGGRGYTGELFF.